This T cell receptor (beta chain) emerged from a study of vaccination and CD4 T cells after COVID-19 (dated by TCRdb to between 2021 and 2023). For the wider study: Convalescent patients had a positive SARS-CoV-2 result on nasal swab PCR, and of these patients, fewer than ten had mild disease and one had severe disease. Six males and four females were included in the convalescent cohort, with two Hispanic individuals, seven Caucasians, two Asians and one multiracial person represented. Participants received two doses of either the Pfizer-BioNTech BNT162b2 vaccine (n=8) or the Moderna mRNA-1273 vaccine (n=2). Post-COVID blood samples from convalescent patients were collected a median of roughly 100 days after diagnosis, with a range of about 30 to 170 days. Post-vaccine blood samples were obtained a median of around 74 days after the second vaccine dose, with a range of roughly 13 to 250 days. Culture stimuli were overlapping spike peptide pools from SARS-CoV-2 and from the common cold coronaviruses HCoV-NL63, HCoV-OC43 and HCoV-229E. Control cultures received a CEFX viral epitope pool as the positive control, an HIV-1 Nef peptide pool as the negative control, or no peptide. In roughly nine COVID-19 convalescent patients and 4 infection-naive healthy vaccine recipients, the spike-specific CD4+ TCR repertoire before mRNA vaccination was compared with the repertoire after mRNA vaccination. Overall study outcomes, separate from this receptor: Of the vaccine-specific clones found in convalescent patients, nearly all (304 of 307) were mono-reactive for SARS-CoV-2 spike instead of being cross-reactive with common cold coronaviruses. The study included relatively few convalescent patients and did not analyze early timepoints after natural infection. The median count of SARS-CoV-2-reactive clonotypes went up from approximately 22 after infection to 35 to 40 after vaccination, although the change was not significant. In convalescent patients, a median around 85% of post-vaccine SARS-CoV-2-reactive clones were detected only after vaccination, and vaccine-specific priming was suggested by this finding.

Receptor amplification or capture employed PCR. TCR sequencing of DNA from cultured CD4+ T cells used the Oncomine TCR Beta short-read assay at the Johns Hopkins FTIC core. The QIAamp micro DNA kit was used to extract genomic DNA from the cultured CD4+ T cells. Oncomine TCR Beta libraries made from cultured CD4+ T cells were pooled using unique dual indexes and sequenced on an Illumina iSeq 100. On the study's bioinformatics: Non-productive sequences were removed, and CDR3s that did not start with C, did not end with F or W, or were shorter than 7 amino acids were discarded. Antigen-specific clonotypes were identified using the MANAFEST web application through comparison of peptide-stimulated wells with reference and other culture wells. For a clone to be called positive, the clone needed an FDR below 0.05, an odds ratio above 5, and a productive frequency above 0.1% in at least two of three replicate wells. Clonotypes that were significantly expanded in both SARS-CoV-2 spike wells and at least one common cold coronavirus spike condition were defined as cross-reactive. CDR3 homology was assessed with Levenshtein distances (stringdist) and unrooted phylogenetic trees (ape) in R version 3.6.1. TCRdb's own reprocessing of the public reads used fastp at Q25 and MiXCR and kept productive beta chains. Rows matching on CDR3 protein sequence are summarized as one entry with the most common DNA and genes. The V and J calls and clone size come from TCRdb's table, not from the authors' own analysis. The sample data list some 11,000 distinct CDR3 sequences, and approximately 40% of these were observed just once. The ten largest clones take up roughly 11% of the sample.

What this sample's treatment or condition label stands for: roughly 11-day PBMC culture with coronavirus spike peptide pools or control peptides (ViraFEST assay). The study used the ViraFEST assay, which expanded antigen-specific T cells with peptide pools and then identified expanded clonotypes by TCR sequencing. The positive SARS-CoV-2 PCR tests of the convalescent patients were dated from March to December 2020, before the Alpha, Beta and Delta variants emerged in the United States. Each well held roughly 2.2 million PBMCs cultured in IMDM containing roughly 5% human AB serum and approximately 9.8 IU/ml IL-2, with approximately 9.2 ug/ml peptide pools added. On days 3 and 7, half of the culture medium was replaced with fresh IL-2-containing medium. Once the cells had been in culture for less than 11 days, the EasySep CD4+ T cell isolation kit was used to isolate CD4+ T cells by negative selection. Ficoll-Paque Plus gradient centrifugation was used to isolate PBMCs from whole blood, and the isolated PBMCs were then either used fresh or cryopreserved at -140C. Triplicate wells were generally used for each culture condition.

CDR3 length: 15 amino acids, cysteine to phenylalanine. CDR3 DNA only is kept here, 45 bases in frame from base 1. Looking up the germline V gene (reference sequence) yields CDR1 DFQATT and CDR2 SNEGSKA. Relative to germline, V is missing 5 bases and J is missing 4 bases, with 12 bases of the junction outside any gene match. The sample holds a few counts of this clonotype. Its antigen is not yet known. No base-level quality is on record; no much larger clone is a single base apart. The clonotype originates from a human donor who had recovered from COVID-19. Here the chain combines TRBV20-1 and TRBJ1-2, with 8 bases matching TRBD1. The source was CD4+ T cells from blood, cultured in vitro, collected after SARS-CoV-2 vaccination. The DNA sequence is given as TGCAGTGCTCGACCGACAGGGGCGAGATTCTATGGCTACACCTTC. The resulting protein is CSARPTGARFYGYTF.